The sequence of this T cell receptor (beta chain) was determined in a study of blood T cell repertoires in COVID-19. Study-wide background: Specimens from acute and convalescent COVID-19 originated in the United States, Italy and Spain. Nucleic acid was either cDNA or gDNA, and it came from T cells, B-cell-depleted T cells, or PBMCs.

V was cut by 8 bases and J by 0 bases, with 13 bases left in between. CDR1 LNHDA and CDR2 SQIVND come from the germline V gene (reference sequence). There are 15 residues in the CDR3. Per the study methods: Amplified reference gene primers provided the basis for estimating nucleated cell counts. Method: immunoSEQ multiplex PCR; TCRdb's copy keeps in-frame clones and lacks some. Clone size and V and J calls were adopted from that table, with D and trimming inferred from the DNA. The table includes 40,000 to 60,000 clones, 75% to 85% detected once. The chain employs TRBV19 and TRBJ2-2; tentative D call: TRBD2 (5 bases). The source of this sequence is a human donor in a cohort sampled during active COVID-19. Material: peripheral blood. CDR3 residues: CASLRTGTNTGELFF. The CDR3 DNA is TGTGCCAGTCTCAGGACTGGTACGAACACCGGGGAGCTGTTTTTT.